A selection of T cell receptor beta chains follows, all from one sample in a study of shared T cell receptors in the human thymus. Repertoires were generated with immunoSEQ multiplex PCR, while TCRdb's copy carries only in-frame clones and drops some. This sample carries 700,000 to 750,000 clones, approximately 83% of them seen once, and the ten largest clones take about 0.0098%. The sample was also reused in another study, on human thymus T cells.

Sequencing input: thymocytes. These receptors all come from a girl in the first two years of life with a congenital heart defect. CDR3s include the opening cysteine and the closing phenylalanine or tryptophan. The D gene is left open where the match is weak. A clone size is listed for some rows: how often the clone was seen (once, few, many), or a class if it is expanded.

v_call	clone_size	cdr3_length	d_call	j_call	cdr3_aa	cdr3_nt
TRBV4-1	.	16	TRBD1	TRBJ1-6	CASSHSGGYGNSPLHF	TGCGCCAGCAGCCACTCAGGGGGCTACGGTAATTCACCCCTCCACTTT
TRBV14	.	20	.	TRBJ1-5	CASSQEGGGRIPWSNQPQHF	TGTGCCAGCAGCCAAGAAGGGGGGGGCAGGATCCCGTGGAGCAATCAGCCCCAGCATTTT
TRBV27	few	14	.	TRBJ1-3	CASAGGASGNTIYF	TGTGCCAGTGCGGGGGGGGCATCTGGAAACACCATATATTTT
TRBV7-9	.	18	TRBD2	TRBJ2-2	CASSLALGLAGGLTELFF	TGTGCCAGCAGCTTAGCGCTGGGGCTAGCGGGGGGCCTAACGGAGCTGTTTTTT
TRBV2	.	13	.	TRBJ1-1	CAVRGFGHTEAFF	TGTGCCGTCCGAGGGTTTGGGCACACTGAAGCTTTCTTT
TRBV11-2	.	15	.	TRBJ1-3	CASSSGLLSGNTIYF	TGTGCCAGCAGCTCGGGACTCCTCTCTGGAAACACCATATATTTT
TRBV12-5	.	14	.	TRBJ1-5	CASGGGSSDQPQHF	TGTGCTAGTGGGGGTGGGAGTTCTGATCAGCCCCAGCATTTT
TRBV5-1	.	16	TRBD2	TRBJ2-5	CASRTLASGRGETQYF	TGCGCCAGCAGGACCCTCGCTAGCGGAAGGGGTGAGACCCAGTACTTC
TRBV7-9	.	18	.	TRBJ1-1	CASSFDNPNSPMNTEAFF	TGTGCCAGCAGCTTTGATAACCCAAACAGTCCCATGAACACTGAAGCTTTCTTT
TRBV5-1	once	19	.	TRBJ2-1	CASSLRFRVKKDSGHEQFF	TGCGCCAGCAGCTTGAGATTTCGGGTTAAAAAGGACAGCGGTCATGAGCAGTTCTTC
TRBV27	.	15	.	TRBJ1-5	CASSLRDGFNQPQHF	TGTGCCAGCAGTTTGCGGGATGGTTTCAATCAGCCCCAGCATTTT
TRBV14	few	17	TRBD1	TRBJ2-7	CASSQDRTGFVEDEQYF	TGTGCCAGCAGCCAAGATAGGACAGGTTTTGTCGAAGACGAGCAGTACTTC
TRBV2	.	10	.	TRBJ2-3	CANGTDTQYF	TGTGCCAACGGGACTGATACGCAGTATTTT
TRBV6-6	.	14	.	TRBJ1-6	CASSYRGYNSPLHF	TGTGCCAGCAGTTACAGGGGGTACAATTCACCCCTCCACTTT
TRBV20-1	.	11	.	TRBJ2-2	CSVVVTGELFF	TGCAGTGTTGTAGTCACCGGGGAGCTGTTTTTT
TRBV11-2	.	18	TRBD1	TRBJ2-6	CASSPRTGKLAGANVLTF	TGTGCCAGCAGCCCCCGGACAGGGAAATTAGCTGGGGCCAACGTCCTGACTTTC
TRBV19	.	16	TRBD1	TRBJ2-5	CASSIAPDDREETQYF	TGTGCCAGTAGTATTGCCCCCGACGACAGGGAAGAGACCCAGTACTTC
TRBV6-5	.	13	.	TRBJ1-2	CASSHLGLHGYTF	TGTGCCAGCAGTCATCTGGGACTCCATGGCTACACCTTC
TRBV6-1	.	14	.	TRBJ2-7	CASGGESVLYEQYF	TGTGCCAGCGGGGGCGAGTCAGTGCTTTACGAGCAGTACTTC
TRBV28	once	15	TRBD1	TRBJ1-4	CASRPTGGEGEKLFF	TGTGCCAGCAGACCGACAGGGGGCGAGGGTGAAAAACTGTTTTTT
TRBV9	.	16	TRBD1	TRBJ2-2	CASSVRDRVGAGELFF	TGTGCCAGCAGCGTACGGGACAGGGTTGGCGCCGGGGAGCTGTTTTTT
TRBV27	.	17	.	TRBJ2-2	CASSIDRRVDNTGELFF	TGTGCCAGCAGCATAGACCGCAGGGTAGATAACACCGGGGAGCTGTTTTTT
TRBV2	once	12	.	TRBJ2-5	CASSAPRGTQYF	TGTGCCAGCAGCGCTCCCCGAGGGACCCAGTACTTC
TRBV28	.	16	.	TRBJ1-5	CASSQPWAPSNQPQHF	TGTGCCAGCAGTCAACCGTGGGCCCCAAGCAATCAGCCCCAGCATTTT
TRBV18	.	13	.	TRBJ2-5	CASSPPAKETQYF	TGTGCCAGCTCCCCTCCCGCTAAAGAGACCCAGTACTTC
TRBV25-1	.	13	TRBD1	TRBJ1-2	CASSEYMTGGYTF	TGTGCCAGCAGTGAATATATGACAGGGGGCTACACCTTC
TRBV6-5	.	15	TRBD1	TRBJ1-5	CASRGQADSNQPQHF	TGTGCCAGCAGGGGACAGGCGGATAGCAATCAGCCCCAGCATTTT
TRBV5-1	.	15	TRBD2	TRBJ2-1	CASSLLASGANEQFF	TGCGCCAGCAGCTTGTTGGCTAGCGGGGCGAATGAGCAGTTCTTC
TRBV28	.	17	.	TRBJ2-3	CASSRTLQSDSTDTQYF	TGTGCCAGCAGCCGTACCTTACAAAGCGATTCAACAGATACGCAGTATTTT
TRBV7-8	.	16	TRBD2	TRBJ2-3	CASSLVSSGGPDTQYF	TGTGCCAGCAGCTTAGTGTCTAGCGGGGGGCCAGATACGCAGTATTTT
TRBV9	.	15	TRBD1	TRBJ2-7	CASSARRQGWNEQYF	TGTGCCAGCAGCGCTCGTAGACAGGGCTGGAACGAGCAGTACTTC
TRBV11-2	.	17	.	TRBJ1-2	CASSLDRLAWGFNGYTF	TGTGCCAGCAGCTTAGATCGACTGGCATGGGGCTTTAATGGCTACACCTTC
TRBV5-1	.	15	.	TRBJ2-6	CASSRTGFGANVLTF	TGCGCCAGCAGCCGTACAGGGTTCGGGGCCAACGTCCTGACTTTC
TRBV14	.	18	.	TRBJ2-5	CASSQDFRAFEGWETQYF	TGTGCCAGCAGCCAAGATTTCCGAGCTTTTGAGGGATGGGAGACCCAGTACTTC
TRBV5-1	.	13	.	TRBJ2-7	CASSLTDSYEQYF	TGCGCCAGCAGCCTGACAGATTCCTACGAGCAGTACTTC
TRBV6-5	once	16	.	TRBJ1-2	CASSYSQGEGTYGYTF	TGTGCCAGCAGTTACTCCCAAGGGGAGGGAACCTATGGCTACACCTTC
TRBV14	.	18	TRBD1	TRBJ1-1	CASSHTPGQGLEDTEAFF	TGTGCCAGCAGCCATACTCCGGGACAGGGGTTGGAGGACACTGAAGCTTTCTTT
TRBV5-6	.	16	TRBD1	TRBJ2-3	CASSFLGTGGLDTQYF	TGTGCCAGCAGCTTTTTGGGGACAGGGGGCTTAGATACGCAGTATTTT
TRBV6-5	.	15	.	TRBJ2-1	CASSPGPPSGLEQFF	TGTGCCAGCAGTCCAGGGCCCCCGTCCGGGCTTGAGCAGTTCTTC
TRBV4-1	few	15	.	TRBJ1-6	CASSQDSRGGSPLHF	TGCGCCAGCAGCCAAGATTCTAGGGGGGGTTCACCCCTCCACTTT
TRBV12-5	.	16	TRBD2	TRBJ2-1	CASGLQELAGDNEQFF	TGTGCTAGTGGTTTGCAGGAGCTAGCGGGGGATAATGAGCAGTTCTTC
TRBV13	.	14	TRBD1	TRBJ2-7	CASSLWDRYYEQYF	TGTGCCAGCAGCTTATGGGACAGATACTACGAGCAGTACTTC
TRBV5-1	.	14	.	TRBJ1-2	CASSPNTGDYGYTF	TGCGCCAGCAGCCCTAATACAGGAGACTATGGCTACACCTTC
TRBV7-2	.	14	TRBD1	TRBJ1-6	CASSLGTGISPLHF	TGTGCCAGCAGCTTAGGGACAGGGATTTCACCCCTCCACTTT
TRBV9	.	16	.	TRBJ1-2	CASSVGQSRGFYGYTF	TGTGCCAGCAGCGTAGGACAGTCCCGGGGGTTCTATGGCTACACCTTC
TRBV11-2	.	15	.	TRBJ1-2	CASSLDQPGDYGYTF	TGTGCCAGCAGCTTAGATCAGCCCGGGGACTATGGCTACACCTTC
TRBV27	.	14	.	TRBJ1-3	CASATGGAGNTIYF	TGTGCCAGTGCAACTGGGGGGGCTGGAAACACCATATATTTT
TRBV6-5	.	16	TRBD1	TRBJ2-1	CASSLTAGGYGNEQFF	TGTGCCAGCAGTTTAACAGCAGGGGGCTACGGCAATGAGCAGTTCTTC
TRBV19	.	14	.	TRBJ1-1	CASSTGGSNTEAFF	TGTGCCAGTAGTACTGGGGGGTCGAACACTGAAGCTTTCTTT
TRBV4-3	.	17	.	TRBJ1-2	CASSPIRGGETNYGYTF	TGCGCCAGCAGCCCGATTAGGGGGGGAGAAACTAACTATGGCTACACCTTC
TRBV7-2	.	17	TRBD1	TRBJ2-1	CASSLAGQGKLADEQFF	TGTGCCAGCAGCTTAGCGGGACAGGGAAAATTGGCGGATGAGCAGTTCTTC
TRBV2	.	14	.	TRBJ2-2	CASSDFLNTGELFF	TGTGCCAGCAGTGACTTCTTGAACACCGGGGAGCTGTTTTTT
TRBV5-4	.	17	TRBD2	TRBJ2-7	CASSGRVDKTTVYEQYF	TGTGCCAGCAGCGGGAGGGTAGATAAGACTACAGTCTACGAGCAGTACTTC
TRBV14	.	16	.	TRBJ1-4	CASSQVTQGCNEKLVF	TGTGCCAGCAGCCAAGTAACGCAGGGCTGTAATGAAAAACTGGTTTTT
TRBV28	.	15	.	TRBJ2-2	CASSLGGVGTGELFF	TGTGCCAGCAGTTTAGGAGGGGTAGGGACCGGGGAGCTGTTTTTT